The entry below describes one T cell receptor beta chain. As yet, its antigen is unknown. The sample is drawn from a study of T cells expressing NK-cell markers. Germline V gene data show CDR1 as SGHAT and CDR2 as FQNNGV. The CDR3 contains 19 residues. TCR beta cDNA was made by 5'RACE template switching with UMIs. TCRdb reanalyzed the 5' RACE reads and collapses them to one entry per CDR3 protein, without DNA. Reported are 350,000 to 500,000 distinct CDR3 sequences; the ten largest clones contain about 7.3%. Broader study findings: No clear determination of HCMV specificity was made for expanded NKG2C+ T cell clones. Four of the donors also had these clonotypes leading their CD3+CD56-NKG2C+ fraction.

The J gene is TRBJ2-3, the V gene TRBV11-2; TCRdb gives TRBD2 as the D gene, but with no DNA this cannot be confirmed. The specimen sequenced was blood T cells: a sorted CD56 or NKG2C T cell subset, CD4+ or CD8+ T cells, or bulk PBMC T cells (not recorded which). This TCR came from a woman aged 18 to 75 in good health. The chain's CDR3 is CASSLEAGGGRSGIDTQYF. Variable domain in full (rest from reference TRBV11-2 and TRBJ2-3): EAGVAQSPRYKIIEKRQSVAFWCNPISGHATLYWYQQILGQGPKLLIQFQNNGVVDDSQLPKDRFSAERLKGVDSTLKIQPAKLEDSAVYLCASSLEAGGGRSGIDTQYFGPGTRLTVL.